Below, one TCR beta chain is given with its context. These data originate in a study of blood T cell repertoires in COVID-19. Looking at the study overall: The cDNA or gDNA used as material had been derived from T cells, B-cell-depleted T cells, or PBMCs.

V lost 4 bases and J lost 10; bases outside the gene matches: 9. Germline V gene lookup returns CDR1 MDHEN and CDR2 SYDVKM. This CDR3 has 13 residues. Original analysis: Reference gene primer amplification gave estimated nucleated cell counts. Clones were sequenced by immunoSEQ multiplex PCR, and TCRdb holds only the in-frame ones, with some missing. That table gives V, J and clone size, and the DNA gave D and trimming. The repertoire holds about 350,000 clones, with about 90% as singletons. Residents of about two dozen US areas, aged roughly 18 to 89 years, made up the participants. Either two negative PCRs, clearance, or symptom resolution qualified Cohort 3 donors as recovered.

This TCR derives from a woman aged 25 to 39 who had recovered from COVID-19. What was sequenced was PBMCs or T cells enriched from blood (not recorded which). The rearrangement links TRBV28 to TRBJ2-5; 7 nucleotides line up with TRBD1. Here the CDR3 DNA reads TGTGCCAGCAGTTCGGGACAGCTGGAGGACCAGTACTTC. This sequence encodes CASSSGQLEDQYF.